These T cell receptor beta chains were read from a single sample in a study of regulatory T cells in long-lasting Graves disease. TCRdb called the multiplex PCR reads again in MiXCR, with one record for every CDR3 protein. The repertoire has about 400,000 distinct CDR3 sequences, 14% to 15% of them found once; the top ten carry about 8.2%. These data are also associated with another study on T cells in Graves' hyperthyroidism and ophthalmopathy.

Sequenced material: peripheral blood mononuclear cells (PBMCs), taken at new diagnosis, from a patient treated with antithyroid drugs. The origin of the receptors is a woman in her forties with Graves disease. Both conserved end residues are part of each CDR3. D genes are given only for firm matches. Some rows mark clone size as missing; the rest say once, few, many or name a class of expanded clone.

16	TRBV5-1	-	TRBJ2-5	TRBD2	TGCGCCAGCAGCTTGGGGGTTAGCGGGAACGTAGAGACCCAGTACTTC	CASSLGVSGNVETQYF
15	TRBV11-3	many	TRBJ2-3	TRBD2	TGTGCCAGCAGCTTCCCGCTCGGACTAGCGGATACGCAGTATTTT	CASSFPLGLADTQYF
12	TRBV12-3/TRBV12-4	many	TRBJ2-7	-	TGTGCCAGCAGTTTAATGGGGGACGAGCAGTACTTC	CASSLMGDEQYF
15	TRBV7-7	many	TRBJ2-5	TRBD1	TGTGCTAGCAGCGGTGACAGGGGGCCAGGGGAGACCCAGTACTTC	CASSGDRGPGETQYF
18	TRBV29-1	many	TRBJ2-5	TRBD1	TGCAGCGTTGCTATGGCTACTCTACGGACAGGGGTAGGGGAGACCCAGTACTTC	CSVAMATLRTGVGETQYF
13	TRBV27	many	TRBJ2-7	-	TGTGCCAGCAGTCAAGACCTCGGCTACGAGCAGTACTTC	CASSQDLGYEQYF
14	TRBV27	many	TRBJ2-7	TRBD2	TGTGCCAGCAGTGAGGCCAGCGGGATCAACGAGCAGTACTTC	CASSEASGINEQYF
16	TRBV19	-	TRBJ2-3	-	TGTGCCAGTAGTATATTAAGTGGACATAGCACAGATACGCAGTATTTT	CASSILSGHSTDTQYF
14	TRBV28	-	TRBJ2-7	-	TGTGCCAGCAGTTGGGCTAGCGCGCCATACGAGCAGTACTTC	CASSWASAPYEQYF
18	TRBV12-3/TRBV12-4	many	TRBJ2-5	TRBD2	TGTGCCAGCAGTTTAGCCGAAGGACTAGCGGGAATGGGGGAGACCCAGTACTTC	CASSLAEGLAGMGETQYF
11	TRBV24-1	-	TRBJ2-1	-	TGTGCCACCAGCAACACCCATGAGCAGTTCTTC	CATSNTHEQFF
16	TRBV28	-	TRBJ1-5	TRBD1	TGTGCCAGCAGTCCAATCGAAGGACAGGGGATTCAGCCCCAGCATTTT	CASSPIEGQGIQPQHF
15	TRBV3-1	-	TRBJ2-5	-	TGTGCCAGCAGCCAAGAGTCCAAAGCGATAGAGACCCAGTACTTC	CASSQESKAIETQYF
14	TRBV27	-	TRBJ2-7	-	TGTGCCAGCAGCGCCGGGACCCACGAAATCGAGCAGTACTTC	CASSAGTHEIEQYF
14	TRBV4-1	-	TRBJ2-1	-	TGCGCCAGCAGCATCCCCCTGGGGGAGAATGAGCAGTTCTTC	CASSIPLGENEQFF
16	TRBV7-2	many	TRBJ2-2	TRBD2	TGTGCCAGCCTGTCCCTAGCGGGCGGGGTCACCGGGGAGCTGTTTTTT	CASLSLAGGVTGELFF
13	TRBV20-1	many	TRBJ2-7	TRBD2	TGCAGTGCTAGCGGGAGGTACTCCTACGAGCAGTACTTC	CSASGRYSYEQYF
14	TRBV5-4	many	TRBJ2-7	-	TGTGCCAGCAGCTTGGATCCAAGATCCTACGAGCAGTACTTC	CASSLDPRSYEQYF
17	TRBV18	many	TRBJ2-2	-	TGTGCCAGCTCCCCCCAAGCGACAGACCAGAACACCGGGGAGCTGTTTTTT	CASSPQATDQNTGELFF
15	TRBV28	few	TRBJ1-6	TRBD1	TGTGCCAGCAGTACAGGGGACCTCTATAATTCACCCCTCCACTTT	CASSTGDLYNSPLHF
14	TRBV20-1	many	TRBJ2-7	TRBD1	TGCAGTGCAAGATCCCCAGGGGGCTCCTACGAGCAGTACTTC	CSARSPGGSYEQYF
14	TRBV5-1	many	TRBJ2-3	-	TGCGCCAGCAGCCGGACCCCCGGTGGGGATACGCAGTATTTT	CASSRTPGGDTQYF
13	TRBV27	many	TRBJ1-1	-	TGTGCCAGCAGTTTTAGGGAGAACACTGAAGCTTTCTTT	CASSFRENTEAFF
17	TRBV12-5	many	TRBJ1-1	TRBD1	TGTGCTAGTGGTTTGGGCAAGAAAACAGGGGAGAGCACTGAAGCTTTCTTT	CASGLGKKTGESTEAFF
13	TRBV24-1	many	TRBJ2-7	-	TGTGCCACCAGTGCCCATAGGGGGTACGAGCAGTACTTC	CATSAHRGYEQYF
16	TRBV12-3/TRBV12-4	-	TRBJ1-6	TRBD1	TGTGCCAGCAGTAGACAGGGGGGAGTGAAGAATTCACCCCTCCACTTT	CASSRQGGVKNSPLHF
15	TRBV12-3/TRBV12-4	many	TRBJ2-1	-	TGTGCCACCTCAAACGCCGGGGACGCCTACAATGAGCAGTTCTTC	CATSNAGDAYNEQFF
14	TRBV5-1	few	TRBJ2-2	-	TGCGCCAGCAGTTTCGGCACAAGCACCGGGGAGCTGTTTTTT	CASSFGTSTGELFF
14	TRBV7-3	many	TRBJ2-3	TRBD1	TGTGCCAGCAGCGCGCGACAGGGATCAGATACGCAGTATTTT	CASSARQGSDTQYF
17	TRBV28	-	TRBJ1-6	TRBD1	TGTGCCAGCAGCCGATCTTACGGGACAGGGGGCAATTCACCCCTCCACTTT	CASSRSYGTGGNSPLHF
14	TRBV27	many	TRBJ2-7	-	TGTGCCAGCACTCCAGGACAGGAGCGGGGTGAGCAGTACTTC	CASTPGQERGEQYF
15	TRBV20-1	many	TRBJ2-1	TRBD2	TGCAGTGCGCGCAGACTAGCGGGAGGGCCCGATGAGCAGTTCTTC	CSARRLAGGPDEQFF
13	TRBV19	-	TRBJ1-2	-	TGTGCCAGCCATGGAACGGGAAGCTATGGCTACACCTTC	CASHGTGSYGYTF